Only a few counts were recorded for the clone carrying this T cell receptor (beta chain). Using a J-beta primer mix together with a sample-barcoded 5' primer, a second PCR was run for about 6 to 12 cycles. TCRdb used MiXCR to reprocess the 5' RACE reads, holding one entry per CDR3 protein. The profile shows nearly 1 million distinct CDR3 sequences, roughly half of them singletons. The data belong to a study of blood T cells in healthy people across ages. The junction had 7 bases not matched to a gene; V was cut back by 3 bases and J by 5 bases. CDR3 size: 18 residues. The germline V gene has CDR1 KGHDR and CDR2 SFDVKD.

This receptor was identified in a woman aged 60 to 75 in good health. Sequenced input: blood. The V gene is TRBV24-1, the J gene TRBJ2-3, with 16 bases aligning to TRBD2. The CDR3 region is CATSDPPGLAGGKDTQYF. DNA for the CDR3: TGTGCCACCAGTGATCCCCCGGGACTAGCGGGAGGGAAAGATACGCAGTATTTT.